The 32 T cell receptor beta chains below come from one sample, sequenced in a study of T cells in localized non-small cell lung cancer. Some clones are missing from TCRdb's copy, which holds only in-frame ones; the method was immunoSEQ multiplex PCR. The sample holds around 26,000 clones; about 87% are singletons and the top ten take around 9.9%. The sequencing here drew on peripheral blood mononuclear cells, taken before any cancer treatment. The receptors derive from a woman aged 40-69 years with stage III lung adenocarcinoma.

The CDR3 loop reads CSVEESGGPYNEQFF. DNA for the CDR3: TGCAGCGTTGAAGAGAGCGGGGGGCCGTACAATGAGCAGTTCTTC. The chain joins TRBV29-1 to TRBJ2-1; 9 positions agree with TRBD2. The CDR3 sequence is 15 residues long. The junction had 4 bases not matched to a gene; V was cut back by 0 bases and J by 4 bases. Germline assignment: CDR1 SQVTM and CDR2 ANQGSEA.

The chain combines TRBV18 with TRBJ1-1; D uncertain. V lost 2 bases and J 5 bases, leaving 15 bases between the germline ends. The CDR3 has 15 amino acids. The germline V gene encodes CDR1 KGHSH and CDR2 LQKENI. The CDR3 loop is CASSPVAAQGTEAFF. CDR3 nucleotide sequence: TGTGCCAGCTCACCAGTGGCAGCCCAAGGGACTGAAGCTTTCTTT.

The chain is built from TRBV2 and TRBJ2-2; D not resolved. Trimming left V 7 bases short and J 7 bases short, with 19 bases between. This CDR3 contains 15 residues. In germline, CDR1 is SNHLY, CDR2 FYNNEI. The CDR3 here is CASKEYLGNDGELFF. Here the CDR3 DNA reads TGTGCCAGCAAAGAGTATTTAGGGAACGACGGGGAGCTGTTTTTT.

The chain couples TRBV5-8 to TRBJ2-5; 7 nucleotides agree with TRBD2. V lost 1 base to trimming and J lost 2 bases; unmatched junction nucleotides: 5. CDR3 size: 15 residues. Germline V gene sequence: CDR1 SGHTS, CDR2 YDEGEE. Here the CDR3 reads CASSLYASGQETQYF. Written as DNA, the CDR3 is TGTGCCAGCAGCTTGTACGCTAGCGGACAAGAGACCCAGTACTTC.

The rearrangement joins TRBV4-1 to TRBJ2-1, with 8 bases lining up with TRBD2. Germline CDR1 reads MGHRA; CDR2 reads YSYEKL. The CDR3 has 15 amino acids. The ends lost 3 bases at V and 0 bases at J; junction bases unmatched: 1. This CDR3 is CASSHLAGSYNEQFF. In DNA, the CDR3 is TGCGCCAGCAGCCATCTAGCGGGCTCCTACAATGAGCAGTTCTTC.

The chain uses TRBV29-1 and TRBJ2-7, with TRBD2 identical over 13 bases. From germline, CDR1 is SQVTM and CDR2 ANQGSEA. Losses at the gene ends were 6 bases for V and 3 bases for J; bases not matched to a gene: 8. This CDR3 comprises 15 residues. The CDR3 region has the DNA TGCAGCGTAACCCGGACTAGCGGGAGTAACTACGAGCAGTACTTC. Its protein product is CSVTRTSGSNYEQYF.

V and J are TRBV4-3 and TRBJ1-2; D remains ambiguous. The V end was cut by 0 bases, the J end by 2 bases, with 10 bases between. The CDR3 runs 15 residues. Germline loops: CDR1 LGHNA, CDR2 YSLEER. The CDR3, as DNA: TGCGCCAGCAGCCAAGATTCCGGGGAAAACTATGGCTACACCTTC. This encodes CASSQDSGENYGYTF.

The chain is built from TRBV14 and TRBJ2-7, with unresolved D. Germline CDR1 is SGHDN and CDR2 is FVKESK. Trimming took off 1 base at V and 7 bases at J, with 5 bases between the two ends. This CDR3 has 11 residues. CDR3 coding DNA: TGTGCCAGCAGCCAAGTTCGTGAGCAGTACTTC. Translation: CASSQVREQYF.

V is TRBV18 and J is TRBJ2-3; D is unresolved. Germline CDR1 and CDR2: KGHSH and LQKENI. The CDR3 is 13 residues long. Trimming removed 3 bases at V and 2 bases at J, with 6 bases between. The CDR3 here is CASSPLSTDTQYF. The CDR3 coding sequence is TGTGCCAGCTCACCGCTCTCCACAGATACGCAGTATTTT.

V and J are TRBV5-1 and TRBJ2-2, with TRBD1 matching 8 bases. This CDR3 is built from 16 residues. Germline CDR1 SGHRS, CDR2 YFSETQ. The V segment lost 4 bases and the J segment 0 bases; nucleotides outside the gene matches: 5. The CDR3 here is CASSNKQGANTGELFF. The DNA of the CDR3 is TGCGCCAGCAGCAACAAACAGGGGGCGAACACCGGGGAGCTGTTTTTT.

The rearrangement joins TRBV7-6 to TRBJ2-1; 8 bases are a match to TRBD2. Germline V gene sequence: CDR1 SGHVS, CDR2 FNYEAQ. V shed 1 base and J 5 bases; nucleotides not matched to a gene: 7. The CDR3 has 16 residues. This CDR3 is CASSLGLSGANNEQFF. The DNA for the CDR3 is TGTGCCAGCAGCTTAGGGCTTAGCGGGGCGAACAATGAGCAGTTCTTC.

The chain uses TRBV29-1 and TRBJ1-6; possibly TRBD1 for D (6 bases). The CDR3 consists of 13 residues. The V gene lost 3 bases and the J gene lost 13 bases, with 16 bases spanning the gap. Per the germline V gene, CDR1 is SQVTM and CDR2 is ANQGSEA. The CDR3 sequence is CSVETGANGPLHF. In DNA, the CDR3 is TGCAGCGTTGAGACAGGCGCTAACGGTCCCCTCCACTTT.

The chain couples TRBV19 to TRBJ2-7; 7 nucleotides match TRBD1. Per germline, CDR1 LNHDA and CDR2 SQIVND (reference sequence). The CDR3 is 14 amino acids. J gave up 2 bases and V 5 bases, and 6 bases lay outside the gene matches. The CDR3 DNA reads as TGTGCCAGTAGTTCGAGGGACAGTGCCTACGAGCAGTACTTC. Translation: CASSSRDSAYEQYF.

V is TRBV9 and J is TRBJ2-7, with D possibly being TRBD1 or TRBD2 (5 bases each). Germline loops: CDR1 SGDLS, CDR2 YYNGEE. V gave up 3 bases and J gave up 2 bases, with 12 bases separating them. The CDR3 runs to 14 residues. The CDR3 DNA sequence: TGTGCCAGCAGCGGATTGGGGGTCGCCTACGAGCAGTACTTC. This translates into CASSGLGVAYEQYF.

This chain links TRBV10-1 with TRBJ1-5, with D perhaps TRBD1 (5 bases). The CDR3 spans 14 residues. Germline V CDR1 and CDR2: WNHNN, SYGVQD (reference sequence). V shed 0 bases and J shed 6 bases, with 9 bases lying between them. CDR3 loop: CASSESGVGQPQHF. The CDR3 region has the DNA TGCGCCAGCAGTGAGTCAGGGGTGGGTCAGCCCCAGCATTTT.

This clone was counted a single time. This chain links TRBV19 with TRBJ2-4; 10 nucleotides line up with TRBD1. Germline CDR1 reads LNHDA; CDR2 reads SQIVND (reference sequence). Losses at the gene ends were 4 bases for V and 6 bases for J; bases not matched to a gene: 9. The CDR3 contains 16 residues. The CDR3 nucleotides read TGTGCCAGTAGTACGGACAGGGGGGGATCAGGAAACATTCAGTACTTC. Translating gives CASSTDRGGSGNIQYF.

The chain recombines TRBV7-6 with TRBJ2-3; 8 bases map to TRBD1. There are 14 residues in the CDR3. Germline CDR1 reads SGHVS; CDR2 reads FNYEAQ. V lost 5 bases to trimming and J lost 0 bases; unmatched junction nucleotides: 1. The CDR3 nucleotides read TGTGCCAGCAGCCGGACAGGGAGCACAGATACGCAGTATTTT. Its protein is CASSRTGSTDTQYF. Full variable domain (remainder filled in from reference TRBV7-6 and TRBJ2-3): GAGVSQSPRYKVTKRGQDVALRCDPISGHVSLYWYRQALGQGPEFLTYFNYEAQQDKSGLPNDRFSAERPEGSISTLTIQRTEQRDSAMYRCASSRTGSTDTQYFGPGTRLTVL.

The chain has TRBV6-1 and TRBJ2-2, with 9 bases fitting TRBD1. Germline lookup yields CDR1 MNHNS and CDR2 SASEGT. This CDR3 is built from 16 residues. V shed 4 bases, J shed 0 bases, and the junction held 3 bases outside the gene matches. CDR3 amino acids: CASSARQGANTGELFF. The CDR3 DNA follows: TGTGCCAGCAGTGCTCGACAGGGGGCGAACACCGGGGAGCTGTTTTTT.

This clone was observed a single time. V gene TRBV19 combines with J gene TRBJ1-6, with D possibly being TRBD1 (5 bases). The germline V and J ends were trimmed by 5 bases and 7 bases, with 9 bases remaining between them. Germline V gives CDR1 LNHDA, CDR2 SQIVND (reference sequence). This CDR3 comprises 13 residues. As DNA, the CDR3 is TGTGCCAGTAGTTCGGGACGGAATTCACCCCTCCACTTT. It codes for CASSSGRNSPLHF.

About this clone: Other DNA sequences in the sample encode the same CDR3. V usage is TRBV5-1 and J usage is TRBJ2-5; 7 bases fit TRBD1. This CDR3 has 14 residues. CDR1 and CDR2 (germline): SGHRS, YFSETQ. J lost 2 bases, V lost 4 bases, and 5 bases had no gene match. In DNA form, the CDR3 reads TGCGCCAGCAGCAGGGACAGTTTTCAAGAGACCCAGTACTTC. Protein product: CASSRDSFQETQYF.

The chain couples TRBV9 to TRBJ2-5; 7 bases align to TRBD2. Germline V lookup: CDR1 SGDLS, CDR2 YYNGEE. There are 15 residues in the CDR3. The V and J ends lost 3 bases and 4 bases, in that order; junction bases with no gene match: 9. CDR3 in DNA: TGTGCCAGCAGCGGAAAGCAGCGGGATGGAGAGACCCAGTACTTC. Residues: CASSGKQRDGETQYF.

J is TRBJ2-5 and V is TRBV14, with D possibly matching TRBD1 (7 bases). This CDR3 has 16 residues. V dropped 0 bases and J dropped 9 bases, with 20 bases sitting between them. Germline V gene lookup returns CDR1 SGHDN and CDR2 FVKESK. The chain's CDR3 is CASSQEKRGPRGAQYF. In nucleotides, the CDR3 is TGTGCCAGCAGCCAAGAGAAACGGGGGCCCAGGGGGGCCCAGTACTTC.

This clone was counted once. The CDR3: CASSLGGQGANEQYF. CDR3 bases: TGTGCCAGCAGCTTAGGGGGACAGGGGGCAAACGAGCAGTACTTC. The chain couples TRBV7-2 to TRBJ2-7; TRBD1 matches at 12 bases. The CDR3 has 15 residues. With V trimmed by 1 base and J by 5 bases, 3 bases remained unmatched. Germline V gene sequence: CDR1 SGHTA, CDR2 FQGNSA.

The chain joins TRBV4-3 to TRBJ1-2, with TRBD1 identical over 8 bases. This CDR3 comprises 16 residues. The junction had 6 bases not matched to a gene; V was cut back by 0 bases and J by 3 bases. CDR1 and CDR2 from the germline V gene are LGHNA and YSLEER. CDR3 amino acids: CASSQDRVQGDYGYTF. The CDR3 coding sequence is TGCGCCAGCAGCCAAGATCGGGTACAGGGGGACTATGGCTACACCTTC.

For this clone: The junction shows a germline mismatch at one end, possibly a read error. The chain uses TRBV6-1 and TRBJ1-2; 9 bases align to TRBD1. The CDR3 consists of 16 residues. CDR1 and CDR2 from the germline V gene are MNHNS and SASEGT. The CDR3 bases are TGTGCCAGCAGTCAAGCCCCCGACAGGGGGGGCTATGGCTACACCTTC. Translation gives CASSQAPDRGGYGYTF.

CDR3 protein: CASSLGSQGNNGYTF. CDR3 nucleotide sequence: TGTGCCAGCAGCTTAGGGTCGCAGGGAAATAATGGCTACACCTTC. V is TRBV7-6 and J is TRBJ1-2; maybe TRBD1 (5 bases). The germline V and J ends were trimmed by 1 base and 6 bases, with 15 bases remaining between them. Looked up from germline, CDR1 is SGHVS and CDR2 is FNYEAQ. The CDR3 sequence is 15 residues long.

The chain couples TRBV5-4 to TRBJ2-7; TRBD1 matches 7 bases. Unmatched junction bases numbered 8, after V lost 4 bases and J lost 7 bases. The CDR3 has 13 amino acids. Germline-derived CDR1 and CDR2 are SGHNT and YYREEE (reference sequence). CDR3 protein: CASSLGQVKEQYF. In DNA, the CDR3 is TGTGCCAGCAGCCTCGGACAGGTTAAAGAGCAGTACTTC.

V is TRBV11-2 and J is TRBJ1-3; D not resolved. The V end lost 4 bases, the J end lost 0 bases, and 7 bases lay between the germline ends. Per germline, CDR1 SGHAT and CDR2 FQNNGV. The CDR3 covers 14 residues. The CDR3 DNA reads as TGTGCCAGCAGCTCCGGTTTCTCTGGAAACACCATATATTTT. It translates to CASSSGFSGNTIYF.

The chain joins TRBV6-1 to TRBJ1-6; D unclear. V was cut by 6 bases and J by 6 bases, with 12 bases left in between. CDR3 length: 14 residues. Germline V gene sequence: CDR1 MNHNS, CDR2 SASEGT. As DNA, the CDR3 is TGTGCCAGCAGGGTGATGGGGAGTAATTCACCCCTCCACTTT. It yields the protein CASRVMGSNSPLHF.

The rearrangement joins TRBV7-3 to TRBJ2-5, with 8 bases that match TRBD2. The CDR3 loop spans 15 amino acids. Germline V gene lookup returns CDR1 SGHTA and CDR2 FQGTGA. With 5 bases clipped from V and 7 bases from J, the junction kept 12 bases outside the gene matches. CDR3 sequence: CASSPREGPMGTQYF. As DNA, the CDR3 is TGTGCCAGCAGCCCTCGGGAGGGCCCAATGGGGACCCAGTACTTC. The full variable domain, completed using reference TRBV7-3 and TRBJ2-5, is GAGVSQTPSNKVTEKGKYVELRCDPISGHTALYWYRQSLGQGPEFLIYFQGTGAADDSGLPNDRFFAVRPEGSVSTLKIQRTERGDSAVYLCASSPREGPMGTQYFGPGTRLLVL.

In its sample, this clone was seen once. The junction and the germline gene differ at one end; a read error may be behind it. V gene TRBV5-4 combines with J gene TRBJ1-1; D remains unclear. This CDR3 comprises 13 residues. Germline V gene data show CDR1 as SGHNT and CDR2 as YYREEE (reference sequence). In nucleotides, the CDR3 is TGTACCAGCAGCCCCCCCCTACAAGGGGAAGCTTTCTTT. Encoded protein: CTSSPPLQGEAFF.

The chain couples TRBV21-1 to TRBJ1-6. TRBV21-1 represents a pseudogene. CDR3 length: 14 residues. CDR3 nucleotides: TGTGCCAGCACTTCAAGGGTAGATAATTCACCCCTCCACTTT. Translated: CASTSRVDNSPLHF.